This record covers a single T cell receptor (beta chain). This sample was taken from a study of blood T cell repertoires in COVID-19. Study details: PBMCs, B-cell-depleted T cells, or T cells provided the cDNA or gDNA that made up the material.

The germline gives CDR1 SGHTA, CDR2 FQGNSA. CDR3 size: 13 residues. V was cut by 5 bases and J by 2 bases, with 7 bases left in between. Symptom resolution, clearance, or two negative PCRs marked donors in Cohort 3 as recovered. The data were produced by immunoSEQ multiplex PCR, yet TCRdb's version contains in-frame clones alone and is incomplete. The top ten hold approximately 12% of the sample, which has 150,000 to 200,000 clones, 70% to 85% seen once. This TCR came from a man between 45 and 60 years old who had recovered from COVID-19. The sample taken for sequencing was PBMCs or T cells enriched from blood (not recorded which). The chain links TRBV7-2 to TRBJ1-3; no definite D call. As DNA, the CDR3 is TGTGCCAGCAGCAAACAAGCTGGAAACACCATATATTTT. It specifies CASSKQAGNTIYF.